Following are 25 T cell receptor beta chains from one sample sequenced in a study of blood T cell repertoires in COVID-19. Data came from immunoSEQ multiplex PCR; TCRdb stores just in-frame clones and leaves some out. The sample lists 150,000 or so clones; approximately 80% were seen once. The sequenced material came from peripheral blood. The origin of the receptors is a woman aged 80 or over with acute or convalescent COVID-19.

This clone was found many times. The V and J genes are TRBV4-1 and TRBJ2-7, with 8 bases identical to TRBD1. Germline V gene data show CDR1 as MGHRA and CDR2 as YSYEKL. The CDR3 is 15 residues long. V was pared by 1 base and J by 7 bases, with 9 bases of the junction left unmatched. The CDR3 sequence: CASSQGFQGAGEQYF. In DNA, the CDR3 is TGCGCCAGCAGCCAAGGATTCCAGGGGGCAGGGGAGCAGTACTTC.

The chain combines TRBV2 with TRBJ2-7; 8 bases are shared with TRBD2. This CDR3 region has 15 residues. The V gene's germline CDR1 is SNHLY and CDR2 FYNNEI. With V trimmed by 6 bases and J by 0 bases, 7 bases remained unmatched. The CDR3 DNA sequence: TGTGCCAGCAGCTGGTCGGCGGGGGGCTCCTACGAGCAGTACTTC. Residues: CASSWSAGGSYEQYF.

The chain is built from TRBV15 and TRBJ1-1; unclear D gene. Germline loops: CDR1 LNHNV, CDR2 YYDKDF (reference sequence). The CDR3 has 13 residues. Trimming took 1 base from V and 3 from J, leaving 6 bases between them. In DNA form, the CDR3 reads TGTGCCACCAGCAGAGTCGGTGACACTGAAGCTTTCTTT. Its translation: CATSRVGDTEAFF.

This chain joins TRBV5-1 and TRBJ2-5; D perhaps matches TRBD2 (5 bases). V was pared by 0 bases and J by 3 bases, with 6 bases between. The CDR3 length is 13 residues. CDR1 is SGHRS and CDR2 is YFSETQ in the germline V gene. CDR3: CASSLVGEETQYF. The CDR3 DNA reads TGCGCCAGCAGCTTGGTCGGGGAAGAGACCCAGTACTTC.

This clone showed up just a few times. The rearrangement uses TRBV7-9 and TRBJ1-6, with D possibly being TRBD1 (6 bases). The CDR3 consists of 19 residues. The V gene lost 2 bases and the J gene lost 0 bases, with 17 bases spanning the gap. Germline assignment: CDR1 SEHNR and CDR2 FQNEAQ (reference sequence). The CDR3 reads CASSLSVGHQSSYNSPLHF. The CDR3 nucleotides are TGTGCCAGCAGCTTATCGGTGGGACACCAGAGCTCCTATAATTCACCCCTCCACTTT.

J is TRBJ2-7 and V is TRBV5-1; no reliable D call. Germline V gene lookup returns CDR1 SGHRS and CDR2 YFSETQ. Trimming removed 1 base at V and 4 bases at J, with 6 bases between. CDR3 size: 12 residues. CDR3 nucleotide sequence: TGCGCCAGCAGCTTGACAGTTTACGAGCAGTACTTC. Translated: CASSLTVYEQYF. The complete variable domain, with remaining parts taken from reference TRBV5-1 and TRBJ2-7, reads KAGVTQTPRYLIKTRGQQVTLSCSPISGHRSVSWYQQTPGQGLQFLFEYFSETQRNKGNFPGRFSGRQFSNSRSEMNVSTLELGDSALYLCASSLTVYEQYFGPGTRLTVT.

The gene calls are TRBV2 and TRBJ1-5; the D gene is possibly TRBD1 (6 bases). Trimming took 5 bases from V and 7 from J, leaving 12 bases between them. Germline V gene lookup returns CDR1 SNHLY and CDR2 FYNNEI. CDR3 length: 13 amino acids. The CDR3 sequence: CASSSEGGQPQHF. The CDR3 DNA reads as TGTGCCAGCAGTTCGGAGGGGGGGCAGCCCCAGCATTTT.

This chain joins TRBV7-2 and TRBJ1-1; D gene unclear. V was pared by 4 bases and J by 2 bases, with 8 bases between. The CDR3 runs to 13 residues. Germline V gives CDR1 SGHTA, CDR2 FQGNSA. The CDR3, as DNA: TGTGCCAGCAGCTCACAGTTTAACACTGAAGCTTTCTTT. Protein sequence: CASSSQFNTEAFF.

There are a few counts of this clone. The chain couples TRBV7-9 to TRBJ1-1, with 8 bases that match TRBD1. CDR1 is SEHNR, CDR2 FQNEAQ, per germline (reference sequence). V lost 4 bases and J lost 10; bases outside the gene matches: 11. The CDR3 extends over 14 amino acids. CDR3 residues: CASSSTQGAIGAFF. The DNA of the CDR3 is TGTGCCAGCAGCTCAACGCAGGGGGCAATAGGAGCTTTCTTT.

This rearrangement joins TRBV11-3 to TRBJ1-1, with 9 bases aligning to TRBD1. Germline CDR1 reads SGHNT; CDR2 reads YENEEA. The CDR3 is 16 amino acids. With 4 bases clipped from V and 4 bases from J, the junction kept 10 bases outside the gene matches. CDR3 nucleotides: TGTGCCAGCAGCTCCGGGACAGGGACCCTGAGCACTGAAGCTTTCTTT. It specifies CASSSGTGTLSTEAFF.

The chain uses TRBV11-2 and TRBJ1-2, with 8 bases that match TRBD1. This CDR3 has 14 amino acids. The ends lost 5 bases at V and 6 bases at J; junction bases unmatched: 8. The V gene's germline CDR1 is SGHAT and CDR2 FQNNGV. This CDR3 reads CASSLVDRGDGYTF. The CDR3 bases are TGTGCCAGCAGCCTAGTTGACAGGGGCGATGGCTACACCTTC.

This clone showed up just a few times. J is TRBJ1-1 and V is TRBV7-9, with unresolved D. V was pared by 1 base and J by 2 bases, with 14 bases between. The CDR3 length is 16 residues. Germline CDR1 reads SEHNR; CDR2 reads FQNEAQ (reference sequence). In DNA form, the CDR3 reads TGTGCCAGCAGCTTAGATTTAGGCAGGATTAACACTGAAGCTTTCTTT. The encoded protein is CASSLDLGRINTEAFF.

V usage is TRBV6-5 and J usage is TRBJ1-4; TRBD1 might be the D (5 bases). Trimming pared 6 bases from V and 7 bases from J, leaving 18 bases between. This CDR3 has 15 amino acids. Germline-derived CDR1 and CDR2 are MNHEY and SVGAGI. CDR3 protein: CASRGMTGRVEKLFF. For the CDR3, the DNA is TGTGCCAGCAGGGGAATGACGGGCAGGGTTGAAAAACTGTTTTTT.

The chain couples TRBV6-4 to TRBJ1-6; D uncertain. The CDR3 extends over 15 amino acids. CDR1 is MRHNA and CDR2 is SNTAGT in the germline V gene. V was pared by 4 bases and J by 9 bases, with 16 bases between. CDR3 DNA: TGTGCCAGCAGTGTCCATTCTTGGGGAGGTTCACCCCTCCACTTT. Protein: CASSVHSWGGSPLHF.

The gene calls are TRBV7-3 and TRBJ1-2; D is unclear. V was shortened by 1 base and J by 4 bases, with 19 bases between the two germline ends. Germline values: CDR1 SGHTA, CDR2 FQGTGA. The CDR3 has 17 residues. The CDR3 coding sequence is TGTGCCAGCAGCTTAAAGGCGGACTCGGACGGACTCTATGGCTACACCTTC. Its protein product is CASSLKADSDGLYGYTF.

The chain has TRBV19 and TRBJ2-3; 10 positions agree with TRBD1. The trim removed 7 bases at V and 3 bases at J, leaving 10 bases unmatched. Germline-derived CDR1 and CDR2 are LNHDA and SQIVND (reference sequence). The CDR3 spans 16 residues. The CDR3 DNA follows: TGTGCCAGTACTAAGGCGAGGGACAGGGGAACAGATACGCAGTATTTT. It is translated as CASTKARDRGTDTQYF.

V gene TRBV5-1 combines with J gene TRBJ2-3; 7 bases fit TRBD1. The CDR3 runs 12 residues. Germline V gives CDR1 SGHRS, CDR2 YFSETQ. V lost 4 bases to trimming and J lost 6 bases; unmatched junction nucleotides: 2. CDR3 nucleotide sequence: TGCGCCAGCAGCCCGACAGGGGATACGCAGTATTTT. Translated: CASSPTGDTQYF.

This chain joins TRBV11-3 and TRBJ2-5; TRBD1 is a possible D gene (6 bases). Germline V gives CDR1 SGHNT, CDR2 YENEEA. The CDR3 extends over 15 amino acids. Between the trimmed V and J ends, which lost 4 bases and 6 bases, there was a span of 18 bases. CDR3 loop: CASSSTPGTTKTQYF. The CDR3 nucleotides are TGTGCCAGCAGCTCCACTCCCGGGACAACAAAGACCCAGTACTTC.

This chain connects TRBV6-5 to TRBJ1-5, with D possibly being TRBD1 (5 bases). The germline V gene has CDR1 MNHEY and CDR2 SVGAGI. This CDR3 spans 13 amino acids. Between the trimmed V and J ends, which lost 6 bases and 9 bases, there was a span of 15 bases. The CDR3 nucleotides read TGTGCCAGCAGGGGGGGGTTGAATTGGCCCCAGCATTTT. Protein sequence: CASRGGLNWPQHF.

CDR3 coding DNA: TGTGCCAGCAGCCCCGACAGGGGTGGTTTGGATACGCAGTATTTT. This sequence encodes CASSPDRGGLDTQYF. The chain employs TRBV7-3 and TRBJ2-3, with TRBD1 identical over 8 bases. V was clipped by 5 bases and J by 6 bases; unmatched bases: 10. The CDR3 has 15 amino acids. The germline CDR1 and CDR2 sequences are SGHTA and FQGTGA.

CDR3 in DNA: TGTGCCAGCAGCCAAGACTCGCTAATTAAGACCCAGTACTTC. This gives the protein CASSQDSLIKTQYF. V is TRBV3-1 (or the pseudogene TRBV3-2) and J is TRBJ2-5; D ambiguous. The CDR3 covers 14 residues. Germline V CDR1 and CDR2: LGHDT, YNNKEL (reference sequence). The V end was cut by 0 bases, the J end by 6 bases, with 11 bases between.

The gene calls are TRBV19 and TRBJ2-7; 9 bases align to TRBD2. CDR3 length: 14 residues. CDR1 and CDR2 from the germline V gene are LNHDA and SQIVND (reference sequence). The V segment lost 5 bases and the J segment 2 bases; nucleotides outside the gene matches: 4. The CDR3 DNA follows: TGTGCCAGTAGTTTTCGCGGGGGGGCCTACGAGCAGTACTTC. It is translated as CASSFRGGAYEQYF.

The gene calls are TRBV5-4 and TRBJ1-2; weak D call: TRBD1 (5 bases). CDR1 is SGHNT and CDR2 is YYREEE in the germline V gene (reference sequence). The CDR3 runs to 15 residues. Trimming pared 4 bases from V and 4 bases from J, leaving 17 bases between. CDR3 in amino acids: CASSPRTQGGYGYTF. The CDR3 DNA sequence: TGTGCCAGCAGCCCTCGAACTCAGGGAGGCTATGGCTACACCTTC.

Only one count was recorded for this clone. The V call is TRBV4-1, the J call TRBJ2-7; the D is unclear. CDR1 MGHRA and CDR2 YSYEKL come from the germline V gene. The V end lost 4 bases, the J end lost 3 bases, and 10 bases lay between the germline ends. There are 13 residues in the CDR3. The CDR3 DNA is TGCGCCAGCAGCCGTGTGGGCAGCTACGAGCAGTACTTC. The encoded protein is CASSRVGSYEQYF.

The V and J genes are TRBV18 and TRBJ2-5, with 7 bases that match TRBD1. The CDR3 is 14 residues long. Losses at the gene ends were 3 bases for V and 1 base for J; bases not matched to a gene: 2. Per the germline V gene, CDR1 is KGHSH and CDR2 is LQKENI. For the CDR3, the DNA is TGTGCCAGCTCACCCGGACAGGCCCAAGAGACCCAGTACTTC. This codes for CASSPGQAQETQYF.